This T cell receptor beta chain was captured by sequencing in a study of patients and donors after allogeneic stem cell transplantation. This clonotype was seen a few times. TCRdb itself ran the RT-PCR reads through MiXCR, one entry per CDR3 protein. This repertoire shows approximately 170,000 distinct CDR3 sequences, 24% found once; its top ten account for more than 25%. Germline CDR1 is MRHNA and CDR2 is SNTAGT. The length of the CDR3 is 13 residues. Deletions cut 3 bases from V and 10 bases from J, with 15 bases between. The chain carries TRBV6-4 and TRBJ1-1; D uncertain. The receptor comes from a human donor who was either an allogeneic HSCT recipient or a stem cell or donor lymphocyte infusion donor (not recorded which). It is not recorded whose cells these are; they may come from a transplant donor. Specimen: blood, either unsorted or a sorted T cell fraction (not recorded which). DNA for the CDR3: TGTGCCAGCAGTGAATCCGTCAACGTTGGAGCTTTCTTT. Translation: CASSESVNVGAFF.